These 23 T cell receptor beta chains were all obtained from the same sample, sequenced in a study of tumor and adjacent non-tumor tissue in lung cancer. Three rounds of nested PCR, following a modified ARM-PCR protocol, produced the TCRbeta library. TCRdb itself ran the multiplex PCR reads through MiXCR, one entry per CDR3 protein. The table lists under 150,000 distinct CDR3 sequences, around 66% of them singletons. The template was RNA from unsorted bulk tissue. The specimen sequenced was lung tumor tissue. These receptors all stem from a man in his 60s with small cell lung cancer.

On this clonotype: A much larger clone lies a single base off, so this may be a read error. The V gene is TRBV7-8, the J gene TRBJ2-6; D call uncertain. CDR3 length: 16 residues. Germline CDR1 and CDR2: SGHVS and FQNEAQ. CDR3 sequence reads: CATSLAGLSGANVLTF. For the CDR3, the DNA is TGTGCCACCAGCTTAGCAGGTCTCTCTGGGGCCAACGTCCTGACTTTC.

This clonotype was recorded a few times. The rearrangement joins TRBV5-4 to TRBJ2-1; 13 bases match TRBD2. The CDR3 consists of 16 residues. CDR1 and CDR2 (germline): SGHNT, YYREEE (reference sequence). V was pared by 3 bases and J by 6 bases, with 6 bases of the junction left unmatched. Here the CDR3 reads CASSSRTSGRGNEQFF. The CDR3 nucleotides are TGTGCCAGCAGCTCTCGGACTAGCGGGAGAGGCAATGAGCAGTTCTTC. The variable domain in full, completed from reference TRBV5-4 and TRBJ2-1, reads ETGVTQSPTHLIKTRGQQVTLRCSSQSGHNTVSWYQQALGQGPQFIFQYYREEENGRGNFPPRFSGLQFPNYSSELNVNALELDDSALYLCASSSRTSGRGNEQFFGPGTRLTVL.

Concerning this clonotype itself: An end of the junction differs from the germline gene, which may be a read error. V gene TRBV28 combines with J gene TRBJ1-2, with a possible D match to TRBD1 (6 bases). Germline lookup yields CDR1 MDHEN and CDR2 SYDVKM. CDR3 length: 15 residues. CDR3 sequence (DNA): TGTGCCAGCAGTTCATACACCGACGGGGGCTATGGCTGCACCTTC. This codes for CASSSYTDGGYGCTF.

Of note for this clonotype: This could be a read error, since a much larger clone is one nucleotide away. This chain links TRBV20-1 with TRBJ2-1; the match to TRBD2 covers 13 bases. Trimming took 3 bases from V and 4 from J; bases not matched to a gene: 12. Germline CDR1 reads DFQATT; CDR2 reads SNEGSKA (reference sequence). This CDR3 has 18 residues. CDR3 sequence: CSASLHTSGRANYNEQFF. CDR3 sequence (DNA): TGCAGTGCTAGCCTACATACTAGCGGGAGGGCCAATTACAATGAGCAGTTCTTC.

This clonotype was counted once. This may come from a read error, since a much larger clone is one base off. This chain links TRBV20-1 with TRBJ1-3, with 7 bases matching TRBD1. The CDR3 totals 13 residues. Germline V gene sequence: CDR1 DFQATT, CDR2 SNEGSKA (reference sequence). Trimming took 5 bases from V and 5 from J; bases not matched to a gene: 6. CDR3 in amino acids: CSACRDSRNTIYF. CDR3 sequence (DNA): TGCAGTGCTTGCCGGGACAGCCGAAACACCATATATTTT.

As regards this clonotype: At one of its ends the junction is not consistent with the germline gene, which may arise from a read error. The chain recombines TRBV6-5 with TRBJ1-3; D gene unclear. The CDR3 loop spans 15 amino acids. The V gene's germline CDR1 is MNHEY and CDR2 SVGAGI. CDR3 in amino acids: CASSLRGPSGNIIYF. In DNA form, the CDR3 reads TGTGCCAGCAGTTTGCGAGGGCCTTCTGGAAACATCATATATTTT.

Concerning this clonotype itself: One junction end does not reproduce the germline sequence, and a read error may be involved. The rearrangement links TRBV11-2 to TRBJ2-3; 7 nucleotides align to TRBD1. Germline assignment: CDR1 SGHAT and CDR2 FQNNGV. The CDR3 has 16 residues. The CDR3 DNA follows: TGTGCCAGCAGCCCCAGGGGGACAGAGTTATCTGATAAGCAGTATTTT. Protein sequence: CASSPRGTELSDKQYF.

In the case of this clonotype: A much larger clone differs from this one at a single base, so this may be a read error. This chain connects TRBV5-5 to TRBJ2-2; D gene uncertain. Per germline, CDR1 SGHKS and CDR2 YYEKEE (reference sequence). The CDR3 has 16 amino acids. The CDR3 DNA sequence: TGTGCCGGCAGCATTAAGAGGCTAGCGAACACCGGGGAGCTGTTTTTT. Amino acid sequence: CAGSIKRLANTGELFF.

This clonotype was seen at least ten times. J is TRBJ1-6 and V is TRBV20-1; D possibly corresponds to TRBD1 (5 bases). This CDR3 has 15 amino acids. V lost 4 bases and J 5 bases, leaving 15 bases between the germline ends. Germline V gene sequence: CDR1 DFQATT, CDR2 SNEGSKA (reference sequence). The CDR3 nucleotides read TGCAGTGCTACCCGGGACGGAGGAGATAATTCACCCCTCCACTTT. Encoded protein: CSATRDGGDNSPLHF.

Points on this clonotype: This CDR3 is missing its conserved last phenylalanine or tryptophan, likely due to a read error. It is unclear where the CDR3 begins or ends on the DNA, so no DNA is shown, and the CDR3 is as TCRdb lists it. The chain is built from TRBV11-3 and TRBJ1-1; the table's D call, TRBD1, was not checked against the DNA. The CDR3 totals 13 residues, both ends included. From germline, CDR1 is SGHNT and CDR2 YENEEA. This chain's CDR3 is CASILEGGTEAFC.

About this clonotype itself: Being one base from a much bigger clone, this may be a read error. The CDR3 here is CASSLAAGGKSEQFF. CDR3 bases: TGTGCCAGCAGCCTAGCGGCTGGCGGGAAGAGTGAGCAGTTCTTC. This chain links TRBV6-5 with TRBJ2-1, with 7 positions matching TRBD2. Germline V CDR1 and CDR2: MNHEY, SVGAGI. Losses at the gene ends were 6 bases for V and 9 bases for J; bases not matched to a gene: 14. This CDR3 region has 15 residues.

Comment on this clonotype: This could be a read error, since a much larger clone is one nucleotide away. The rearrangement uses TRBV12-3 or TRBV12-4 and TRBJ2-7, with D uncertain. This CDR3 region has 13 residues. CDR3 nucleotides: TGTGCCAGCAGTTTTGGGGATACCTACGAGCAGTGCGTC. This translates into CASSFGDTYEQCV.

This clonotype appeared once. The V gene is TRBV12-3 or TRBV12-4, the J gene TRBJ1-2; maybe TRBD1 (5 bases). The CDR3 length is 14 residues. Deletions cut 1 base from V and 6 bases from J, with 12 bases between. CDR3 loop: CASSLGGRSHGYTF. DNA for the CDR3: TGTGCCAGCAGTTTAGGGGGCAGGAGCCATGGCTACACCTTC.

Points on this clonotype: An end of the junction does not agree with germline; a read error may underlie this. V and J are TRBV5-5 and TRBJ2-3; D is ambiguous. This CDR3 comprises 17 residues. Germline values: CDR1 SGHKS, CDR2 YYEKEE (reference sequence). DNA of the CDR3: TGTGCCAACAGCTTTCTGATCCAAACTCTCAGCACAGATACACAGTATTTT. Encoded protein: CANSFLIQTLSTDTQYF.

There are many counts of this clonotype. The V and J genes are TRBV20-1 and TRBJ1-6; 9 nucleotides match TRBD1. With V trimmed by 5 bases and J by 6 bases, 5 bases remained unmatched. CDR3 length equals 14 residues. Germline values: CDR1 DFQATT, CDR2 SNEGSKA (reference sequence). CDR3 region: CSAARDRVNSPLHF. The CDR3 coding sequence is TGCAGTGCTGCCCGGGACAGGGTTAATTCACCCCTCCACTTT.

This clonotype was picked up a small number of times. The genes are TRBV28 and TRBJ2-3; a possible D gene is TRBD1 (6 bases). The CDR3 has 14 residues. Trimming took off 2 bases at V and 9 bases at J, with 15 bases between the two ends. From germline, CDR1 is MDHEN and CDR2 SYDVKM. CDR3 loop: CASSLRDNRATQYF. DNA of the CDR3: TGTGCCAGCAGTTTACGGGACAATCGGGCCACGCAGTATTTT.

CDR3 sequence: CASSSGTSYGYTF. As DNA, the CDR3 is TGTGCCAGCAGCTCCGGGACAAGCTATGGCTACACCTTC. V is TRBV12-3 or TRBV12-4 and J is TRBJ1-2; D is possibly TRBD1 (6 bases). CDR3 length equals 13 residues. V lost 6 bases and J 4 bases, leaving 12 bases between the germline ends.

This chain connects TRBV28 to TRBJ1-4; possibly TRBD1 for D (5 bases). V was clipped by 8 bases and J by 10 bases, with 14 bases between them. The CDR3 length is 12 residues. Germline V gene data show CDR1 as MDHEN and CDR2 as SYDVKM. The CDR3 loop is CASGSLGRKLFF. The CDR3 DNA sequence: TGTGCCAGCGGCTCGTTGGGGCGAAAACTGTTTTTT.

The rearrangement joins TRBV20-1 to TRBJ2-7; 8 bases align to TRBD2. The CDR3 spans 14 residues. The germline V gene has CDR1 DFQATT and CDR2 SNEGSKA (reference sequence). CDR3 residues: CSARGLAGSYEPYV. The CDR3 DNA sequence: TGCAGTGCTAGAGGGCTAGCGGGCTCCTACGAGCCGTACGTC.

Concerning this clonotype itself: A much larger clone is a single base away; this may be a read error. The chain combines TRBV29-1 with TRBJ2-6; tentative D call: TRBD1 (6 bases). The CDR3 length is 14 residues. CDR1 and CDR2 from the germline V gene are SQVTM and ANQGSEA. CDR3 in DNA: TGCAGCGCCCGGACAGTCTCTGAGGCCAACGTCCTGACTTTC. It codes for CSARTVSEANVLTF.

J is TRBJ1-5 and V is TRBV6-1; possibly TRBD1 for D (5 bases). The germline V and J ends were trimmed by 2 bases and 6 bases, with 11 bases remaining between them. Germline lookup yields CDR1 MNHNS and CDR2 SASEGT. CDR3 length: 14 residues. The CDR3 protein is CASSETTRGQPQHF. The DNA of the CDR3 is TGTGCCAGCAGTGAAACGACGAGGGGTCAGCCCCAGCATTTT.

For this clonotype: A read error may produce the germline difference seen at one junction end. V usage is TRBV24-1 and J usage is TRBJ2-7, with no clear D. The CDR3 is 16 residues long. Germline-derived CDR1 and CDR2 are KGHDR and SFDVKD. CDR3 residues: CGTSDLQLIRSYEQYF. CDR3 in DNA: TGTGGCACCAGTGATTTGCAGCTCATTAGATCCTACGAGCAGTACTTC.

Only a few counts were recorded for this clonotype. This chain connects TRBV28 to TRBJ2-7; 13 bases match TRBD2. Germline CDR1 MDHEN, CDR2 SYDVKM. The CDR3 consists of 14 residues. With V trimmed by 7 bases and J by 9 bases, 9 bases remained unmatched. The CDR3 region is CASMGGLAGEAQYF. The CDR3 nucleotides are TGTGCCAGCATGGGCGGACTAGCGGGAGAGGCGCAGTACTTC. The complete variable domain, with remaining parts taken from reference TRBV28 and TRBJ2-7, reads DVKVTQSSRYLVKRTGEKVFLECVQDMDHENMFWYRQDPGLGLRLIYFSYDVKMKEKGDIPEGYSVSREKKERFSLILESASTNQTSMYLCASMGGLAGEAQYFGPGTRLTVT.